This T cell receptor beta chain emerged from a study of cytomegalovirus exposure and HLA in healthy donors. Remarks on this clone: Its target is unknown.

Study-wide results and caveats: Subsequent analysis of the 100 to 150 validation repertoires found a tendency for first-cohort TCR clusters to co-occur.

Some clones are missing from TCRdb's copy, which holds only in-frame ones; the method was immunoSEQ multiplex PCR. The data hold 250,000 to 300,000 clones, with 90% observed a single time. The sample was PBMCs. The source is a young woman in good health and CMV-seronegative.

For the CDR3, the DNA is TGTGCCAGCAGCCAAGACAGGACAGGGGCCCGGCAAGAGACCCAGTACTTC. Protein sequence: CASSQDRTGARQETQYF. The chain couples TRBV14 to TRBJ2-5; 9 nucleotides match TRBD1. Germline loops: CDR1 SGHDN, CDR2 FVKESK. The CDR3 is made up of 17 amino acids. The J segment lost 2 bases and the V segment lost 0 bases, leaving 7 bases of the junction unmatched.